This T cell receptor (beta chain) was found in a study of shared clonotypes between healthy human individuals. Only in-frame clones appear in the TCRdb table, and some are missing; sequencing was by immunoSEQ multiplex PCR. In the table there are hundreds of thousands of clones, approximately 95% of which are singletons. Between the trimmed V and J ends, which lost 5 bases and 7 bases, there was a span of 8 bases. CDR3 length: 12 amino acids. Germline V lookup: CDR1 SEHNR, CDR2 FQNEAQ (reference sequence). Selected positively for CCR7 and CD45RO-negative, naive CD8 cells excluded terminally differentiated effector memory CD45RA+ cells.

The sample was naive CD8+ T cells sorted from blood. This chain links TRBV7-9 with TRBJ2-2; no clear D. The clonotype comes from a woman in her twenties or thirties in good health. The CDR3 spells CASSPTFGELFF. The CDR3 DNA is TGTGCCAGCAGCCCTACTTTCGGGGAGCTGTTTTTT.